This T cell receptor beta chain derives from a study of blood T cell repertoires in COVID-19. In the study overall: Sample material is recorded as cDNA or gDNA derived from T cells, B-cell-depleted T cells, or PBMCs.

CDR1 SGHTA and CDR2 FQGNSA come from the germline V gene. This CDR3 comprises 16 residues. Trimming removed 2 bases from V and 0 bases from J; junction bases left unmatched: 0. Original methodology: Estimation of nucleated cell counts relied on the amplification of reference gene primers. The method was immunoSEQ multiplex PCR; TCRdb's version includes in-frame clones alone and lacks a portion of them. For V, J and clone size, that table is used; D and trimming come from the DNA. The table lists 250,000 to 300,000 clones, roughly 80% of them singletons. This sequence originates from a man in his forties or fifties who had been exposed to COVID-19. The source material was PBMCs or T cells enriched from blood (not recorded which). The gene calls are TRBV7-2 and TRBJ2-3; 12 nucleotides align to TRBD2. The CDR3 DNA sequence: TGTGCCAGCAGCTTACTAGCGGGAGGGAGCACAGATACGCAGTATTTT. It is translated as CASSLLAGGSTDTQYF.